This section outlines one T cell receptor beta chain sequence together with its context. This clonotype was observed a handful of times. What this receptor recognizes is not known. Qualities for individual bases were not recorded, and no much larger clone is one base off. The data are from a study of T cell repertoires in cytomegalovirus infection (dated by TCRdb to the late 2010s). A note on the overall study: Donor HLA type was relevant to the analysis, because carriage of CMV infection together with the matching HLA type was indicated by public TCR beta signatures. Results and caveats for the whole study, not just this receptor: In the ex vivo response, HLA-C-restricted CMV-specific TCR beta clonotypes were dominant, and in two of eight donors the single most frequent clonotype came from this HLA-C-restricted group. In both this cohort and an independent cohort of 352 donors, the cumulative frequency of public TCR beta family members distinguished carriers of CMV infection plus the relevant HLA type.

TCRdb records Illumina HiSeq 1500 as the sequencer. TCRdb trimmed public reads at Q25 via fastp, called clones via MiXCR and kept in-frame beta chains. Here each entry gathers all rows of one CDR3 protein and keeps the most common genes and DNA. The sample includes a few hundred thousand distinct CDR3 sequences, with approximately 8.3% observed a single time. Approximately 16% of the sample lies in the top ten. What was sequenced was PBMCs. This sequence originates from a human donor in good health (CMV status not recorded). Some clones in this sample may be carry-over from other donors' samples.

The encoded CDR3 is CSARGGTASNYGYTF. In nucleotide form, the sequence is TGCAGTGCTAGAGGCGGGACAGCCTCTAACTATGGCTACACCTTC. The chain couples TRBV20-1 to TRBJ1-2, with 7 bases in between that match TRBD1. Including the terminal cysteine and phenylalanine, the CDR3 comprises 15 residues. Kept here is only the CDR3 DNA, which spans 45 bases and is read in frame from base 1. From a lookup of the germline V gene (reference sequence), CDR1 and CDR2 are DFQATT and SNEGSKA. Trimming accounts for 1 base at V and 0 bases at J, while the number of junction bases matched to no gene is 5.